Each of the 32 T cell receptor beta chains below was sequenced from the same sample in a study of cytomegalovirus exposure and HLA in healthy donors. PCR was performed using 60 Vbeta and 13 Jbeta primers. Libraries were prepared by immunoSEQ multiplex PCR; TCRdb keeps only in-frame clonotypes and omits some of them. The data contain tens of thousands of clones, around three fifths of them singletons. The sample was PBMCs. The receptors were gathered from a woman aged 40 to 50 in good health and CMV-seropositive.

The chain is built from TRBV28 and TRBJ2-7; possibly TRBD2 for D (6 bases). V shed 8 bases and J shed 2 bases, with 13 bases lying between them. The germline V gene encodes CDR1 MDHEN and CDR2 SYDVKM. The length of the CDR3 is 13 residues. In DNA form, the CDR3 reads TGTGCCAGCTTGACTAGAAGGACCTACGAGCAGTACTTC. This translates into CASLTRRTYEQYF.

The table lists this clone with a few counts. CDR3 protein: CASSYPGRGHQPQHF. The CDR3 coding sequence is TGTGCCAGCAGCTATCCGGGCAGGGGGCACCAGCCCCAGCATTTT. The chain combines TRBV28 with TRBJ1-5; TRBD1 matches at 8 bases. The CDR3 consists of 15 residues. CDR1 and CDR2 from the germline V gene are MDHEN and SYDVKM. The trim removed 6 bases at V and 7 bases at J, leaving 11 bases unmatched.

The rearrangement links TRBV5-8 to TRBJ1-1; D perhaps matches TRBD1 (6 bases). The length of the CDR3 is 14 residues. Trimming took off 6 bases at V and 10 bases at J, with 22 bases between the two ends. The V gene's germline CDR1 is SGHTS and CDR2 YDEGEE. The CDR3 DNA reads TGTGCCAGCACCATCCTGCAGGGGCGCCGGGCAGCTTTCTTT. Protein product: CASTILQGRRAAFF.

This chain uses TRBV19 with TRBJ1-1, with 8 bases aligning to TRBD1. This CDR3 comprises 14 residues. V trimming: 8 bases; J trimming: 4 bases; junction bases outside the gene matches: 9. From germline, CDR1 is LNHDA and CDR2 SQIVND (reference sequence). The CDR3 DNA reads as TGTGCCAGTGGCAGGGGGCGCGGTAGCACTGAAGCTTTCTTT. Translating it yields CASGRGRGSTEAFF.

Details on this clone: Other DNA sequences in this sample translate to the same CDR3. The chain carries TRBV27 and TRBJ1-1; D uncertain. The CDR3 has 13 amino acids. Per the germline V gene, CDR1 is MNHEY and CDR2 is SMNVEV (reference sequence). V gave up 2 bases and J gave up 0 bases, with 4 bases separating them. The chain's CDR3 is CASSLQVNTEAFF. CDR3 nucleotides: TGTGCCAGCAGTTTACAGGTGAACACTGAAGCTTTCTTT.

The V call is TRBV9, the J call TRBJ2-7, with D perhaps TRBD1 (5 bases). The CDR3 covers 14 residues. Germline CDR1 is SGDLS and CDR2 is YYNGEE. Trimming pared 4 bases from V and 4 bases from J, leaving 15 bases between. CDR3 in amino acids: CASSLRGHSYEQYF. CDR3 DNA: TGTGCCAGCAGCTTACGCGGACATTCGTACGAGCAGTACTTC.

The chain combines TRBV7-6 with TRBJ2-7; maybe TRBD1 (6 bases). V lost 5 bases to trimming and J lost 0 bases, with 11 bases between them. This CDR3 is 14 amino acids long. Germline V gives CDR1 SGHVS, CDR2 FNYEAQ. The CDR3 sequence is CASSPQGSSYEQYF. The DNA of the CDR3 is TGTGCCAGCAGCCCCCAGGGGAGCTCCTACGAGCAGTACTTC.

The chain carries TRBV6-5 and TRBJ1-2, with 8 bases aligning to TRBD1. Germline-derived CDR1 and CDR2 are MNHEY and SVGAGI. V dropped 6 bases and J dropped 3; count of bases not matched to a gene: 9. CDR3 length equals 15 residues. CDR3 residues: CASRTFRGRDYGYTF. The CDR3 bases are TGTGCCAGCAGAACGTTCAGGGGGCGAGACTATGGCTACACCTTC.

This clone occurred a few times. The V gene is TRBV7-9, the J gene TRBJ2-2; 10 bases agree with TRBD2. CDR1 SEHNR and CDR2 FQNEAQ come from the germline V gene (reference sequence). CDR3 size: 14 residues. Trimming at V came to 11 bases and at J to 6 bases, leaving 9 bases not matched to a gene. CDR3 nucleotides: TGTGCCTTTGACCTTGGACTAGCGGCCGGGGAGCTGTTTTTT. As protein: CAFDLGLAAGELFF.

This clone was counted a few times. V and J are TRBV7-9 and TRBJ2-4, with D possibly TRBD2 on 6 matching bases. Germline V lookup: CDR1 SEHNR, CDR2 FQNEAQ (reference sequence). Trimming removed 4 bases from V and 8 bases from J, with 15 bases in between. This CDR3 is built from 14 residues. The CDR3 nucleotides read TGTGCCAGCAGCTCGGGGGACTTCGGAGACATTCAGTACTTC. Its translation: CASSSGDFGDIQYF.

This chain joins TRBV28 and TRBJ1-1; D ambiguous. Germline CDR1 MDHEN, CDR2 SYDVKM. This CDR3 is 12 amino acids long. Deletions cut 6 bases from V and 1 base from J, with 6 bases between. The CDR3: CASRLRNTEAFF. CDR3 sequence (DNA): TGTGCCAGCAGGCTCAGGAACACTGAAGCTTTCTTT.

The V gene is TRBV28, the J gene TRBJ2-1; 7 nucleotides match TRBD1. The CDR3 totals 15 residues. V trimming: 6 bases; J trimming: 4 bases; junction bases outside the gene matches: 9. Germline CDR1 and CDR2: MDHEN and SYDVKM. This chain's CDR3 is CASRLQGTGYNEQFF. CDR3 DNA sequence: TGTGCCAGCAGGCTACAGGGGACGGGATACAATGAGCAGTTCTTC.

The gene calls are TRBV28 and TRBJ1-1; the match to TRBD1 covers 9 bases. The ends lost 5 bases at V and 5 bases at J; junction bases unmatched: 9. This CDR3 has 15 residues. Germline CDR1 and CDR2: MDHEN and SYDVKM. CDR3 residues: CASSGIGQGKTEAFF. For the CDR3, the DNA is TGTGCCAGCAGTGGAATAGGACAGGGGAAGACTGAAGCTTTCTTT.

The chain combines TRBV6-6 with TRBJ2-1; 7 bases agree with TRBD2. CDR3 length: 16 residues. With V trimmed by 0 bases and J by 1 base, 3 bases remained unmatched. CDR1 MNHNY and CDR2 SVGAGI come from the germline V gene (reference sequence). The DNA of the CDR3 is TGTGCCAGCAGTTACTCGGCGGGAGTTTCCTACAATGAGCAGTTCTTC. It translates to CASSYSAGVSYNEQFF.

V and J are TRBV2 and TRBJ2-1, with a tentative D call TRBD1 (6 bases). The germline V and J ends were trimmed by 10 bases and 8 bases, with 21 bases remaining between them. The CDR3 runs 14 residues. Germline CDR1 is SNHLY and CDR2 is FYNNEI. The chain's CDR3 is CATTPRTVLDEQFF. The CDR3 DNA reads TGTGCCACTACACCTCGGACAGTATTGGATGAGCAGTTCTTC. The variable domain in full, with the rest retrieved from reference TRBV2 and TRBJ2-1, is EPEVTQTPSHQVTQMGQEVILRCVPISNHLYFYWYRQILGQKVEFLVSFYNNEISEKSEIFDDQFSVERPDGSNFTLKIRSTKLEDSAMYFCATTPRTVLDEQFFGPGTRLTVL.

This chain joins TRBV6-6 and TRBJ2-3; the match to TRBD2 covers 7 bases. The CDR3 length is 15 residues. CDR1 and CDR2 from the germline V gene are MNHNY and SVGAGI (reference sequence). V trimming: 5 bases; J trimming: 2 bases; junction bases outside the gene matches: 7. The CDR3 is CASSAIAGATDTQYF. As DNA, the CDR3 is TGTGCCAGCAGTGCTATAGCGGGCGCCACAGATACGCAGTATTTT.

This clone was seen a few times. The chain carries TRBV28 and TRBJ2-1; 14 bases align to TRBD2. The V segment lost 9 bases and the J segment 8 bases; nucleotides outside the gene matches: 9. Germline assignment: CDR1 MDHEN and CDR2 SYDVKM. This CDR3 has 15 amino acids. The CDR3 bases are TGTGCCAGTTTTACCGGGACTAGCGGGAGCCATGAGCAGTTCTTC. Encoded protein: CASFTGTSGSHEQFF.

This chain joins TRBV7-2 and TRBJ2-7; TRBD2 aligns across 9 bases. Germline V gene lookup returns CDR1 SGHTA and CDR2 FQGNSA. This CDR3 has 14 amino acids. Losses at the gene ends were 6 bases for V and 7 bases for J; bases not matched to a gene: 10. The CDR3 nucleotides are TGTGCCAGCAGGGGCGTTAGCGGGAGTGGGGAGCAGTACTTC. Protein: CASRGVSGSGEQYF.

J is TRBJ2-3 and V is TRBV4-3, with TRBD2 matching over 10 bases. The CDR3 has 17 amino acids. J gave up 0 bases and V 0 bases, and 3 bases lay outside the gene matches. CDR1 and CDR2 from the germline V gene are LGHNA and YSLEER. In DNA form, the CDR3 reads TGCGCCAGCAGCCAAGATCTGGGACTAGCGAGCACAGATACGCAGTATTTT. Its translation is CASSQDLGLASTDTQYF.

This clone was observed a single time. This chain links TRBV19 with TRBJ1-5, with a possible D match to TRBD1 (5 bases). V lost 6 bases, J lost 5 bases, and 11 bases lay in between. In germline, CDR1 is LNHDA, CDR2 SQIVND (reference sequence). This CDR3 has 13 residues. Written as DNA, the CDR3 is TGTGCCAGTAGGTCGCAGGGTCATCAGCCCCAGCATTTT. Translation gives CASRSQGHQPQHF.

The chain couples TRBV2 to TRBJ2-1; 10 nucleotides match TRBD2. The V and J ends lost 5 bases and 6 bases, in that order; junction bases with no gene match: 10. The CDR3 loop spans 16 amino acids. Per germline, CDR1 SNHLY and CDR2 FYNNEI. The CDR3 DNA follows: TGTGCCAGCAGTTCCGATAGCGGGAGGACTCTCAATGAGCAGTTCTTC. This gives the protein CASSSDSGRTLNEQFF.

This sequence joins TRBV28 and TRBJ1-2, with 11 bases matching TRBD1. This CDR3 contains 13 residues. Germline lookup yields CDR1 MDHEN and CDR2 SYDVKM. V shed 7 bases, J shed 6 bases, and the junction held 4 bases outside the gene matches. The CDR3, as DNA: TGTGCCAGCACCCCGGACAGGGGGCATGGCTACACCTTC. This gives the protein CASTPDRGHGYTF.

V usage is TRBV2 and J usage is TRBJ2-3; tentative D call: TRBD2 (6 bases). The germline gives CDR1 SNHLY, CDR2 FYNNEI. V lost 4 bases, J lost 2 bases, and 7 bases lay in between. The CDR3 is made up of 13 amino acids. This CDR3 reads CASSGLVTDTQYF. CDR3 nucleotide sequence: TGTGCCAGCAGTGGACTAGTCACAGATACGCAGTATTTT.

V and J are TRBV6-1 and TRBJ2-7, with 10 positions matching TRBD1. The CDR3 covers 15 residues. Germline CDR1 and CDR2: MNHNS and SASEGT. V trimming: 4 bases; J trimming: 4 bases; junction bases outside the gene matches: 7. CDR3 sequence reads: CASSARGTGDYEQYF. DNA for the CDR3: TGTGCCAGCAGTGCGCGCGGGACAGGGGATTACGAGCAGTACTTC.

The rearrangement links TRBV5-1 to TRBJ2-1; 9 bases agree with TRBD1. Germline V gives CDR1 SGHRS, CDR2 YFSETQ. The CDR3 sequence is 16 residues long. Losses at the gene ends were 4 bases for V and 4 bases for J; bases not matched to a gene: 9. CDR3 nucleotide sequence: TGCGCCAGCAGCCGGACCACCGGGACAGGGTACAATGAGCAGTTCTTC. Translation: CASSRTTGTGYNEQFF.

The J gene is TRBJ2-7, the V gene TRBV7-2, with 7 bases lining up with TRBD1. The germline V gene has CDR1 SGHTA and CDR2 FQGNSA. CDR3 size: 14 residues. V was clipped by 5 bases and J by 3 bases; unmatched bases: 7. The CDR3 spells CASSPRTGFYEQYF. CDR3 coding DNA: TGTGCCAGCAGCCCCCGGACAGGTTTCTACGAGCAGTACTTC.

This chain links TRBV5-3 with TRBJ2-1; 8 bases are shared with TRBD2. TRBV5-3 is an open reading frame, and its role is uncertain. V was clipped by 4 bases and J by 0 bases; unmatched bases: 15. This CDR3 comprises 19 residues. The CDR3 loop reads CARSPPTSALDLSYNEQFF. DNA of the CDR3: TGTGCCAGAAGCCCCCCGACTAGCGCTCTAGACCTCTCCTACAATGAGCAGTTCTTC.

The chain employs TRBV28 and TRBJ2-1; 9 bases fit TRBD2. The ends lost 2 bases at V and 14 bases at J; junction bases unmatched: 4. The germline V gene encodes CDR1 MDHEN and CDR2 SYDVKM. The CDR3 has 12 amino acids. CDR3 residues: CASSLLAGLEFF. CDR3 in DNA: TGTGCCAGCAGTTTACTAGCGGGACTGGAGTTCTTC.

J is TRBJ2-2 and V is TRBV2, with D perhaps TRBD2 (7 bases). V was trimmed by 1 base and J by 7 bases, leaving 16 bases between them. CDR1 and CDR2 (germline): SNHLY, FYNNEI. This CDR3 region has 16 residues. This CDR3 is CASSEVPPGGNGELFF. The CDR3, as DNA: TGTGCCAGCAGTGAAGTCCCTCCGGGGGGCAACGGGGAGCTGTTTTTT. The full variable domain, in which reference TRBV2 and TRBJ2-2 provide the parts outside the CDR3, is EPEVTQTPSHQVTQMGQEVILRCVPISNHLYFYWYRQILGQKVEFLVSFYNNEISEKSEIFDDQFSVERPDGSNFTLKIRSTKLEDSAMYFCASSEVPPGGNGELFFGEGSRLTVL.

The chain uses TRBV28 and TRBJ1-2; a possible D gene is TRBD1 (6 bases). CDR3 size: 14 residues. Germline-derived CDR1 and CDR2 are MDHEN and SYDVKM. The V end was cut by 4 bases, the J end by 4 bases, with 13 bases between. The CDR3 spells CASSYSDRPYGYTF. CDR3 coding DNA: TGTGCCAGCAGTTACTCCGACAGGCCCTATGGCTACACCTTC.

The genes are TRBV7-6 and TRBJ1-1; 12 nucleotides agree with TRBD1. The CDR3 consists of 15 residues. Germline lookup yields CDR1 SGHVS and CDR2 FNYEAQ. V lost 5 bases and J lost 4; bases outside the gene matches: 5. The CDR3 spells CASSPGTGGFTEAFF. The CDR3 coding sequence is TGTGCCAGCAGCCCCGGGACAGGGGGCTTCACTGAAGCTTTCTTT.

This rearrangement joins TRBV7-2 to TRBJ2-3; 8 bases map to TRBD2. V was clipped by 3 bases and J by 5 bases; unmatched bases: 7. CDR1 is SGHTA and CDR2 is FQGNSA in the germline V gene. This CDR3 region has 15 residues. DNA for the CDR3: TGTGCCAGCAGCTTGCCAGCGGGAGCGAGAGATACGCAGTATTTT. This sequence encodes CASSLPAGARDTQYF.